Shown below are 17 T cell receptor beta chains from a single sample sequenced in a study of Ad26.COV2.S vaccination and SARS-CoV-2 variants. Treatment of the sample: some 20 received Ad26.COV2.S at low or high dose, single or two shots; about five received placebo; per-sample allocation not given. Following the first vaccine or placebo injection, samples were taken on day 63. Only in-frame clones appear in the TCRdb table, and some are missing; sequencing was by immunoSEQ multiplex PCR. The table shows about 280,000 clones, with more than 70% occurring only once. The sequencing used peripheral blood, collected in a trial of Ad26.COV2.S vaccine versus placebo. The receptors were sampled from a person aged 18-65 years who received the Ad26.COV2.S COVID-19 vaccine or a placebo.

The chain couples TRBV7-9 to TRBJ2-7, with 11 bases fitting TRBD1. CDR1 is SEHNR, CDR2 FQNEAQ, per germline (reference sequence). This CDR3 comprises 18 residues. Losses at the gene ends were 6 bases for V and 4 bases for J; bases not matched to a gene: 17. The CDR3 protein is CASRIPAVPGQGVYEQYF. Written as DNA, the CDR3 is TGTGCCAGCAGAATACCTGCCGTCCCGGGACAGGGGGTTTACGAGCAGTACTTC.

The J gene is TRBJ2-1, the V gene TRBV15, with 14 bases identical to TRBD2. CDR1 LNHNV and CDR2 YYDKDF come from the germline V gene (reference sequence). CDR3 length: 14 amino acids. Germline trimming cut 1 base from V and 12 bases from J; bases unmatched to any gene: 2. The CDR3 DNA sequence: TGTGCCACCAGCAGAGGCGGACTAGCGGGAGGGCAGTTCTTC. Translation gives CATSRGGLAGGQFF.

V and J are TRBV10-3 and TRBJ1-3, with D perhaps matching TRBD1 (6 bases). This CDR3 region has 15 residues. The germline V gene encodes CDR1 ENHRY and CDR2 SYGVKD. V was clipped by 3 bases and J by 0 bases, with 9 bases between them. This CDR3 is CAISDGTSSGNTIYF. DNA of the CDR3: TGTGCCATCAGTGATGGGACAAGCTCTGGAAACACCATATATTTT.

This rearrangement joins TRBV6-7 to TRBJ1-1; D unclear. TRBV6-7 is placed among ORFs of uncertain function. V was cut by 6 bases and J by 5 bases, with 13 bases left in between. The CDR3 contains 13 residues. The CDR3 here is CASSRIMGTEAFF. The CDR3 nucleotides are TGTGCCAGCAGCCGCATAATGGGGACTGAAGCTTTCTTT.

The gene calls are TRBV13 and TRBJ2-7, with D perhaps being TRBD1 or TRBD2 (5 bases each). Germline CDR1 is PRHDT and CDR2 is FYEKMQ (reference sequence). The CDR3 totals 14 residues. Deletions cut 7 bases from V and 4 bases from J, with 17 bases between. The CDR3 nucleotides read TGTGCCAGCACCCTGGGACGTTTTTCATACGAGCAGTACTTC. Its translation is CASTLGRFSYEQYF.

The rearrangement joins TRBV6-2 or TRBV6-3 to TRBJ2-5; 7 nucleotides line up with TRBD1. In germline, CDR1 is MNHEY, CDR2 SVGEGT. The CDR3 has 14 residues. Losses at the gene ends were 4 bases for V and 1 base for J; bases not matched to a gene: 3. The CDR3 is CASSSWDSQETQYF. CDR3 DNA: TGTGCCAGCAGTTCCTGGGACAGCCAAGAGACCCAGTACTTC.

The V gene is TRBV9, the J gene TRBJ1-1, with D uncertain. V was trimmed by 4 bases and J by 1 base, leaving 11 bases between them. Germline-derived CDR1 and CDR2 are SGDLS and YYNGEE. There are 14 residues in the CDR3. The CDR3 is CASSSHVANTEAFF. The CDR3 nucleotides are TGTGCCAGCAGCAGTCATGTAGCGAACACTGAAGCTTTCTTT.

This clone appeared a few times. The CDR3 DNA sequence: TGCAGCGTTGTAGGGGCAGACGAGCAGTACTTC. The encoded protein is CSVVGADEQYF. V usage is TRBV29-1 and J usage is TRBJ2-7, with D possibly matching TRBD1 (5 bases). The CDR3 extends over 11 amino acids. Germline V gene sequence: CDR1 SQVTM, CDR2 ANQGSEA. Trimming removed 4 bases from V and 5 bases from J, with 9 bases in between.

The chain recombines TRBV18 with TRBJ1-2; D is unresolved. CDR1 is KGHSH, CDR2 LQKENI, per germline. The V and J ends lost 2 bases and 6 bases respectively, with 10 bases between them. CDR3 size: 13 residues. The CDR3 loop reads CASSPRTSDGYTF. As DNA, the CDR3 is TGTGCCAGCTCACCAAGGACCTCGGATGGCTACACCTTC.

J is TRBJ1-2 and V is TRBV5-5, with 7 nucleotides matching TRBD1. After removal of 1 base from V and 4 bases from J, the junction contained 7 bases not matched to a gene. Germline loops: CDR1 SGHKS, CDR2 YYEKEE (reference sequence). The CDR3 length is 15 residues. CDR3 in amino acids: CASSLSPGTAYGYTF. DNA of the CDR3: TGTGCCAGCAGCTTGTCCCCCGGGACAGCCTATGGCTACACCTTC.

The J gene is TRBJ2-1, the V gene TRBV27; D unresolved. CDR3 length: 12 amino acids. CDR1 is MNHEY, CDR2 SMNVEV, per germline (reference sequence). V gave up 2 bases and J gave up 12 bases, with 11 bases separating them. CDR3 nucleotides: TGTGCCAGCAGTTTAAAAAGGATGGTGCAGTTCTTC. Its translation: CASSLKRMVQFF.

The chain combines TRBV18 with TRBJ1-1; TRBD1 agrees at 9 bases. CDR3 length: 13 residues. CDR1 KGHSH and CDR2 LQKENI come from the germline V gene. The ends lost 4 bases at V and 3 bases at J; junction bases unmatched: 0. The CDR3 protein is CASSRDRDTEAFF. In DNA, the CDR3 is TGTGCCAGCTCACGGGACAGGGACACTGAAGCTTTCTTT.

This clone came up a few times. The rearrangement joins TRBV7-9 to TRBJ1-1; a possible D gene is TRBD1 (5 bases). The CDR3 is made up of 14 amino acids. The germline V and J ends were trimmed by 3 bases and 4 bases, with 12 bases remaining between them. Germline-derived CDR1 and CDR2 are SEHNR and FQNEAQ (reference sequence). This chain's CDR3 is CASSFGSGSTEAFF. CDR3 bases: TGTGCCAGCAGCTTTGGTTCAGGGAGCACTGAAGCTTTCTTT. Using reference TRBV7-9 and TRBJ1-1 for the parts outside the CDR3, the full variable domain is DTGVSQNPRHKITKRGQNVTFRCDPISEHNRLYWYRQTLGQGPEFLTYFQNEAQLEKSRLLSDRFSAERPKGSFSTLEIQRTEQGDSAMYLCASSFGSGSTEAFFGQGTRLTVV.

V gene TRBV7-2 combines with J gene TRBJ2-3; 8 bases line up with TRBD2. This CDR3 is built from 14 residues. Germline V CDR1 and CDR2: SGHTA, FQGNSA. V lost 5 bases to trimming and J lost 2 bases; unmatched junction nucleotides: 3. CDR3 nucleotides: TGTGCCAGCAGCCGGGGGGGGAACACAGATACGCAGTATTTT. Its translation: CASSRGGNTDTQYF.

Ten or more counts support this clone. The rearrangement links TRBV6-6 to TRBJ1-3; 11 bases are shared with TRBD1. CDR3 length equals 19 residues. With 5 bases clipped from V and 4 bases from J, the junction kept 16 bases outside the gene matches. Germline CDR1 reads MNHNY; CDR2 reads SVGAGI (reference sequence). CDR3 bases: TGTGCCAGCAGTCCAAGAGGACAGGGGGCCGCCAGATGGGGAAACACCATATATTTT. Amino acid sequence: CASSPRGQGAARWGNTIYF.

The DNA of the CDR3 is TGTGCCAGCAGCGTAGATGGAAGGGAGATGGATGAGCAGTTCTTC. Protein sequence: CASSVDGREMDEQFF. The chain has TRBV9 and TRBJ2-1; the D gene is possibly TRBD2 (5 bases). The CDR3 totals 15 residues. Trimming shortened V by 0 bases and J by 8 bases, and 15 bases separated the two germline ends. Germline CDR1 reads SGDLS; CDR2 reads YYNGEE.

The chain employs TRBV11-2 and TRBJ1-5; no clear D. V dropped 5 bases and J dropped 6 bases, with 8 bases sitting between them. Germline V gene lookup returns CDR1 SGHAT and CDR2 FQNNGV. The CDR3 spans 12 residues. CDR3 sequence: CASSVPGQPQHF. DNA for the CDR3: TGTGCCAGCAGCGTCCCGGGTCAGCCCCAGCATTTT.